The T cell receptor (beta chain) described here comes from a study of post-analysis software for immune sequencing data. Study outcomes and limitations: Controls had lower frequencies than patients of about 5 TRBV segments, which included TRBV5-6, TRBV5-1 and TRBV20-1.

Of note for this clonotype: The target antigen is unknown.

Built from TCR beta cDNA, the libraries had unique molecular identifiers in them. TCRdb ran MiXCR on the PCR reads and lists one entry per CDR3 protein. The sample contains roughly 620,000 distinct CDR3 sequences, 40% to 50% of which appear only once. V lost 5 bases, J lost 2 bases, and 2 bases stayed unmatched. In germline, CDR1 is MDHEN, CDR2 SYDVKM. This CDR3 is built from 13 residues. The clonotype was recovered from a girl aged 10 to 17 with multiple sclerosis. Sequencing was performed on blood. The chain combines TRBV28 with TRBJ2-5, with 7 bases matching TRBD2. The CDR3 DNA follows: TGTGCCAGCAGTCCAGCGGGGCAAGAGACCCAGTACTTC. This sequence encodes CASSPAGQETQYF.